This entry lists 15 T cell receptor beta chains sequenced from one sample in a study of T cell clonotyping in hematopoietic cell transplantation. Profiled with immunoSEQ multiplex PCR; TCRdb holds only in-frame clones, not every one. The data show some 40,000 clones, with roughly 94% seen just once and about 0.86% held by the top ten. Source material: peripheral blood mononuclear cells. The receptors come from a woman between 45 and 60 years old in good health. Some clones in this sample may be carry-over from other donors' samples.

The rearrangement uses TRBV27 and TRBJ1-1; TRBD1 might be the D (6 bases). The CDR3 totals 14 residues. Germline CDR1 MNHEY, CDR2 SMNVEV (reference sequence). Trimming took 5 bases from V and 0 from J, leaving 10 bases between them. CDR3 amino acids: CASSAGHLNTEAFF. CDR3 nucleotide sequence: TGTGCCAGCAGTGCGGGACACCTGAACACTGAAGCTTTCTTT.

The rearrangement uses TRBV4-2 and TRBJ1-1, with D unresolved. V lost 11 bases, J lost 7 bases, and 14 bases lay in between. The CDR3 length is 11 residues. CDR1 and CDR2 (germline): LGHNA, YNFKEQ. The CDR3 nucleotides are TGTGCCCGAAGGAAGCCTGGTGAAGCTTTCTTT. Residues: CARRKPGEAFF.

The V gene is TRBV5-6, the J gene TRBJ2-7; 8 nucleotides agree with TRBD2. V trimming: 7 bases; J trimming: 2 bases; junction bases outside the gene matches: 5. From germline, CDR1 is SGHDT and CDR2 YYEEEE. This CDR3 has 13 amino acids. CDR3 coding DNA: TGTGCCAGCGCCCCGGGACTAGCCTACGAGCAGTACTTC. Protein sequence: CASAPGLAYEQYF.

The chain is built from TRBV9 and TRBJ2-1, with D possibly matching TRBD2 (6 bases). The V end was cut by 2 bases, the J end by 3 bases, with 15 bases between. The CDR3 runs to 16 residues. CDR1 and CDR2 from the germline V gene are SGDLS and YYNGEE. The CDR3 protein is CASSVEGSSSYNEQFF. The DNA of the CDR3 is TGTGCCAGCAGCGTGGAGGGATCGAGCAGCTACAATGAGCAGTTCTTC. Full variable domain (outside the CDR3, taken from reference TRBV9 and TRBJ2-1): DSGVTQTPKHLITATGQRVTLRCSPRSGDLSVYWYQQSLDQGLQFLIQYYNGEERAKGNILERFSAQQFPDLHSELNLSSLELGDSALYFCASSVEGSSSYNEQFFGPGTRLTVL.

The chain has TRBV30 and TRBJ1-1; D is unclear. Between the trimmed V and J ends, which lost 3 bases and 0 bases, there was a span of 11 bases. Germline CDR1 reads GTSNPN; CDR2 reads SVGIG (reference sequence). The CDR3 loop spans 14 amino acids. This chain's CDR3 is CAWSPKRMNTEAFF. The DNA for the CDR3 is TGTGCCTGGAGCCCAAAAAGAATGAACACTGAAGCTTTCTTT.

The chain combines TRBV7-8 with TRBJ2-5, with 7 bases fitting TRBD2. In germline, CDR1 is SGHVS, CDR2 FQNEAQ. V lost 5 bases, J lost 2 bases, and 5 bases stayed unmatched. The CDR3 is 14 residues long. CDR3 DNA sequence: TGTGCCAGCAGCGCACTAGCGAGGCAAGAGACCCAGTACTTC. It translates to CASSALARQETQYF.

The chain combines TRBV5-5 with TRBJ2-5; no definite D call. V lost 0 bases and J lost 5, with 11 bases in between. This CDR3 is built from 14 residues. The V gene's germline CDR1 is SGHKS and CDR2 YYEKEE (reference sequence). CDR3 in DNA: TGTGCCAGCAGCTTGGGTTCGGTTGAGGAGACCCAGTACTTC. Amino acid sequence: CASSLGSVEETQYF.

CDR3 loop: CASSIVPGAGERNEQFF. CDR3 DNA: TGTGCCAGTAGTATTGTTCCTGGGGCGGGGGAGAGGAATGAGCAGTTCTTC. This sequence joins TRBV19 and TRBJ2-1, with 7 nucleotides matching TRBD2. The CDR3 has 17 residues. The V and J ends lost 3 bases and 7 bases, in that order; junction bases with no gene match: 15. CDR1 and CDR2 from the germline V gene are LNHDA and SQIVND (reference sequence).

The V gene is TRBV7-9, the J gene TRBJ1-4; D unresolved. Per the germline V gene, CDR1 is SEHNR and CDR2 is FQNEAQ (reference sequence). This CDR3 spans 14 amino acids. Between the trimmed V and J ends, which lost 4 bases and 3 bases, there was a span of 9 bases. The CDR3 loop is CASSSGRSNEKLFF. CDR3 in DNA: TGTGCCAGCAGCTCGGGTAGATCTAATGAAAAACTGTTTTTT.

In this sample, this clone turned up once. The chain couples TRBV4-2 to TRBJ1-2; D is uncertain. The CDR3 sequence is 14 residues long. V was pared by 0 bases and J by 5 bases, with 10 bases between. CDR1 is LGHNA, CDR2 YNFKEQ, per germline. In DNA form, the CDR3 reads TGTGCCAGCAGCCAAGACTTTAGGGAGTATGGCTACACCTTC. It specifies CASSQDFREYGYTF.

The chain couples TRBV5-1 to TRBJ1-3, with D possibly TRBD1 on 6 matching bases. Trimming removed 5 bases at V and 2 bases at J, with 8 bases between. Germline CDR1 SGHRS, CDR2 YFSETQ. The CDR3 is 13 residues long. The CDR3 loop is CASSEGAGNTIYF. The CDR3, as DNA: TGCGCCAGCAGTGAGGGGGCTGGAAACACCATATATTTT.

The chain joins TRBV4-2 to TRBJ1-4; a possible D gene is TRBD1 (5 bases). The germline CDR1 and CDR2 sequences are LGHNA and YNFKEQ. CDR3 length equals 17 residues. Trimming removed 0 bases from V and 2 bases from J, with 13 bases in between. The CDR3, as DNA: TGTGCCAGCAGCCAAGATGGGGACGGGAGGACTAATGAAAAACTGTTTTTT. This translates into CASSQDGDGRTNEKLFF.

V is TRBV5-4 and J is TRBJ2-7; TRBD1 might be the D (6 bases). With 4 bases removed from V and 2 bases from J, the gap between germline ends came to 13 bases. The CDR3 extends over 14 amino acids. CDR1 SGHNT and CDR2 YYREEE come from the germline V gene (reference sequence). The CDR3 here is CASSVNREAYEQYF. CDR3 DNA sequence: TGTGCCAGCAGCGTTAACAGGGAAGCCTACGAGCAGTACTTC.

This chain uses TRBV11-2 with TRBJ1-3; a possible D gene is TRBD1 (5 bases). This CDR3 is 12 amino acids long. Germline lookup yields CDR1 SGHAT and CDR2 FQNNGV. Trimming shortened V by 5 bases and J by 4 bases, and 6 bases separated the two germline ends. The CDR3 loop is CASSRQGNTIYF. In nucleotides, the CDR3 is TGTGCCAGCAGCCGACAGGGAAACACCATATATTTT.

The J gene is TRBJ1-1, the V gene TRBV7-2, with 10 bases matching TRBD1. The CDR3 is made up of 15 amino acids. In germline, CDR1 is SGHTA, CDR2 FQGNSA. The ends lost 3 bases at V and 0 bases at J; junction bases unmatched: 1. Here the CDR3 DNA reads TGTGCCAGCAGCTTTGGGACAGGGGTGAACACTGAAGCTTTCTTT. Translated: CASSFGTGVNTEAFF.